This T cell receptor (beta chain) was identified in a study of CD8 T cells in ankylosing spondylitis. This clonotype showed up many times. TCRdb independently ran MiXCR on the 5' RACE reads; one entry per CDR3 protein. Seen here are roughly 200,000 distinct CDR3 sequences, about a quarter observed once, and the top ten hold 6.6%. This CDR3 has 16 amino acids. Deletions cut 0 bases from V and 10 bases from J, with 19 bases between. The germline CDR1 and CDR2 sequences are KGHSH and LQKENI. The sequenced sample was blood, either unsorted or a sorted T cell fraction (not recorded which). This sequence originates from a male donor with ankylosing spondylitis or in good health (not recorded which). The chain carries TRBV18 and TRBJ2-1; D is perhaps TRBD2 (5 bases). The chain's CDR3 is CASSPPSRDKEWEQFF. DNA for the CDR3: TGTGCCAGCTCACCACCGTCCCGGGATAAGGAGTGGGAGCAGTTCTTC. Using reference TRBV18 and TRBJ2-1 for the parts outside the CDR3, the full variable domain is NAGVMQNPRHLVRRRGQEARLRCSPMKGHSHVYWYRQLPEEGLKFMVYLQKENIIDESGMPKERFSAEFPKEGPSILRIQQVVRGDSAAYFCASSPPSRDKEWEQFFGPGTRLTVL.